This T cell receptor beta chain was identified during a study of cytomegalovirus exposure and HLA in healthy donors. Whole-study findings and limits: Altogether, 150 or so TCR beta chains were recorded as cytomegalovirus-associated.

As for this clone: Antigen unknown.

13 Jbeta primers and 60 Vbeta primers were used for the PCR. The data were produced by immunoSEQ multiplex PCR, yet TCRdb's version contains in-frame clones alone and is incomplete. This table has around 180,000 clones, 80% appearing once. With 7 bases removed from V and 1 base from J, the gap between germline ends came to 11 bases. The CDR3 is 13 residues long. Germline V lookup: CDR1 MDHEN, CDR2 SYDVKM. The material sequenced was PBMCs. This chain uses TRBV28 with TRBJ2-7, with D maybe TRBD2 (6 bases). This receptor was taken from a man aged 30 to 39 in good health and CMV-seropositive. CDR3 nucleotide sequence: TGTGCCAGCATAGGGACTGCTTCCTACGAGCAGTACTTC. It translates to CASIGTASYEQYF.